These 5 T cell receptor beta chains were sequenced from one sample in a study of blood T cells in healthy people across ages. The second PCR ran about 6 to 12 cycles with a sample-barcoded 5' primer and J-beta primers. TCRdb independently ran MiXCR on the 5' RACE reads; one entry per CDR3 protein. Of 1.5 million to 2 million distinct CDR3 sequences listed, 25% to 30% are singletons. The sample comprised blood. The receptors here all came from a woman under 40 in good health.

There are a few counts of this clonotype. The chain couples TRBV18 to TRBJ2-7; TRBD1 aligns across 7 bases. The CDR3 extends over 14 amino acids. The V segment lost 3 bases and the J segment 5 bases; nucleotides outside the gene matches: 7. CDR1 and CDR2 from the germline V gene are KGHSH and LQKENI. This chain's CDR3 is CASSPAQGKHEQYF. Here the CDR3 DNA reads TGTGCCAGCTCACCGGCACAGGGGAAACACGAGCAGTACTTC. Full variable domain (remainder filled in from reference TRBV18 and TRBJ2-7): NAGVMQNPRHLVRRRGQEARLRCSPMKGHSHVYWYRQLPEEGLKFMVYLQKENIIDESGMPKERFSAEFPKEGPSILRIQQVVRGDSAAYFCASSPAQGKHEQYFGPGTRLTVT.

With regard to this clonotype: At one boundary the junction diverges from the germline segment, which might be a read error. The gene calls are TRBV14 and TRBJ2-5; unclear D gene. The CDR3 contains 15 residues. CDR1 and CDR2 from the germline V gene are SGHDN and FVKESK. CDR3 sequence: CASSRKSVSYNEQYF. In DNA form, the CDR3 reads TGCGCCAGCAGCCGGAAAAGCGTATCCTACAATGAGCAGTACTTC.

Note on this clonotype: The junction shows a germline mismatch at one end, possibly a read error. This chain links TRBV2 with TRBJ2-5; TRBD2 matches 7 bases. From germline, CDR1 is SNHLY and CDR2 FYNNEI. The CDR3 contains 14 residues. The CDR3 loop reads CASREVRGTLGQYF. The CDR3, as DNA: TGTGCCAGCAGGGAAGTGCGGGGGACCCTTGGGCAGTACTTC.

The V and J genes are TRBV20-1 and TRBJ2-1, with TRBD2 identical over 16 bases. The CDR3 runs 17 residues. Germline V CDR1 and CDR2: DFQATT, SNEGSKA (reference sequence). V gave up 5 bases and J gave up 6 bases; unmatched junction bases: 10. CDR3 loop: CSAGSGTSGRGLNEQFF. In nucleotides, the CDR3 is TGCAGTGCTGGATCCGGGACTAGCGGGAGGGGACTCAATGAGCAGTTCTTC.

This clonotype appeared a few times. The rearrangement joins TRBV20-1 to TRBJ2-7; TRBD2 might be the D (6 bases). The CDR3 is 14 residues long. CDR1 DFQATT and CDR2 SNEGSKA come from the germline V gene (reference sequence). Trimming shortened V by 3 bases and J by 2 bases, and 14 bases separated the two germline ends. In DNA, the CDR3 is TGCAGTGCTAGTCGTCTAGCGTACCCCTACGAGCAGTACTTC. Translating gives CSASRLAYPYEQYF.